Each of the 9 T cell receptor beta chains below was sequenced from the same sample in a study of early T cells in non-severe SARS-CoV-2 infection (dated by TCRdb to 2020 to 2023). Libraries were built with 5' RACE. Sequenced using a NextSeq 500. TCRdb ran its own pipeline on the public reads, namely fastp trimming at Q25 and MiXCR clone calling, and kept in-frame beta chains. Each entry merges the rows of one CDR3 protein and shows their most common DNA and genes. The table for this sample lists 40,000 to 55,000 distinct CDR3 sequences; around 6.3% of them were counted only once. The ten largest clones represent around 20% of the sample. The starting material was whole blood, obtained at baseline. These receptors originate from an adult who was a healthcare worker with PCR-confirmed SARS-CoV-2 infection or an uninfected control (not recorded which).

This clonotype was recorded a few times. A much larger clone lies one base from this, so it may be a read error. V usage is TRBV11-1 and J usage is TRBJ2-1; no clear D. Germline assignment: CDR1 SGHAT and CDR2 FQDESV (reference sequence). The CDR3 loop spans 13 amino acids. CDR3 sequence reads: CVSSFEGIDEQFF. As DNA, the CDR3 is TGTGTCAGCAGCTTCGAAGGGATCGATGAGCAGTTCTTC.

The J gene is TRBJ2-3, the V gene TRBV5-1, with D perhaps TRBD1 (5 bases). V was trimmed by 4 bases and J by 2 bases, leaving 11 bases between them. Looked up from germline, CDR1 is SGHRS and CDR2 is YFSETQ. CDR3 length: 14 residues. The CDR3 region has the DNA TGCGCCAGCAGCCCCGACAGCTACACAGATACGCAGTATTTT. Its protein is CASSPDSYTDTQYF.

The table lists this clonotype with many counts. The chain uses TRBV20-1 and TRBJ2-7; 11 positions match TRBD1. With 6 bases clipped from V and 4 bases from J, the junction kept 8 bases outside the gene matches. CDR1 and CDR2 from the germline V gene are DFQATT and SNEGSKA (reference sequence). This CDR3 contains 14 residues. CDR3 sequence reads: CSAGTDRGLYEQYF. CDR3 nucleotides: TGCAGTGCGGGGACGGACAGGGGGCTGTACGAGCAGTACTTC.

This clonotype was observed a few times. The chain is built from TRBV19 and TRBJ2-5, with 10 positions matching TRBD2. The CDR3 consists of 17 residues. Losses at the gene ends were 1 base for V and 4 bases for J; bases not matched to a gene: 9. The germline gives CDR1 LNHDA, CDR2 SQIVND (reference sequence). CDR3 nucleotides: TGTGCCAGTAGTATAGGCTATAAGGCTAGCGGGAGAGAGACCCAGTACTTC. It specifies CASSIGYKASGRETQYF.

This clonotype has a count of ten or more. The rearrangement links TRBV7-9 to TRBJ2-2; D perhaps matches TRBD1 (5 bases). Germline V gene data show CDR1 as SEHNR and CDR2 as FQNEAQ (reference sequence). The V gene lost 5 bases and the J gene lost 1 base, with 17 bases spanning the gap. This CDR3 is 17 amino acids long. DNA for the CDR3: TGTGCCAGCAGCCCCAAAAGACAGTTCCTGAACACCGGGGAGCTGTTTTTT. Protein sequence: CASSPKRQFLNTGELFF.

This clonotype was picked up a small number of times. The V and J genes are TRBV2 and TRBJ2-5; the D gene is possibly TRBD2 (6 bases). Trimming stripped 2 bases from V and 2 bases from J, with 12 bases between. The germline CDR1 and CDR2 sequences are SNHLY and FYNNEI. The length of the CDR3 is 15 residues. CDR3 amino acids: CASSESRGTQETQYF. CDR3 coding DNA: TGTGCCAGCAGTGAAAGTCGGGGGACTCAAGAGACCCAGTACTTC. The whole variable domain, filled in from reference TRBV2 and TRBJ2-5, reads EPEVTQTPSHQVTQMGQEVILRCVPISNHLYFYWYRQILGQKVEFLVSFYNNEISEKSEIFDDQFSVERPDGSNFTLKIRSTKLEDSAMYFCASSESRGTQETQYFGPGTRLLVL.

This clonotype came up many times. V is TRBV9 and J is TRBJ2-2, with D possibly matching TRBD1 (6 bases). The CDR3 consists of 14 residues. Trimming shortened V by 0 bases and J by 6 bases, and 9 bases separated the two germline ends. Looked up from germline, CDR1 is SGDLS and CDR2 is YYNGEE. The CDR3 DNA sequence: TGTGCCAGCAGCGTAGTGCAGGGGCCCGGGGAGCTGTTTTTT. Translation: CASSVVQGPGELFF.

The chain carries TRBV4-1 and TRBJ2-2, with D perhaps TRBD1 or TRBD2 (6 bases each). This CDR3 spans 16 amino acids. The germline V and J ends were trimmed by 1 base and 7 bases, with 16 bases remaining between them. CDR1 and CDR2 (germline): MGHRA, YSYEKL. CDR3 coding DNA: TGCGCCAGCAGCCAAGGCCACGGGGGCGCGGACGGGGAGCTGTTTTTT. Protein sequence: CASSQGHGGADGELFF.

This clonotype was counted between two and nine times. CDR3 DNA sequence: TGTGCCAGCTCGCCAGCGGGAGGCCCTGGGGCCAACGTCCTGACTTTC. Encoded protein: CASSPAGGPGANVLTF. The chain joins TRBV27 to TRBJ2-6, with TRBD2 identical over 9 bases. The ends lost 8 bases at V and 2 bases at J; junction bases unmatched: 7. Germline lookup yields CDR1 MNHEY and CDR2 SMNVEV (reference sequence). This CDR3 comprises 16 residues.